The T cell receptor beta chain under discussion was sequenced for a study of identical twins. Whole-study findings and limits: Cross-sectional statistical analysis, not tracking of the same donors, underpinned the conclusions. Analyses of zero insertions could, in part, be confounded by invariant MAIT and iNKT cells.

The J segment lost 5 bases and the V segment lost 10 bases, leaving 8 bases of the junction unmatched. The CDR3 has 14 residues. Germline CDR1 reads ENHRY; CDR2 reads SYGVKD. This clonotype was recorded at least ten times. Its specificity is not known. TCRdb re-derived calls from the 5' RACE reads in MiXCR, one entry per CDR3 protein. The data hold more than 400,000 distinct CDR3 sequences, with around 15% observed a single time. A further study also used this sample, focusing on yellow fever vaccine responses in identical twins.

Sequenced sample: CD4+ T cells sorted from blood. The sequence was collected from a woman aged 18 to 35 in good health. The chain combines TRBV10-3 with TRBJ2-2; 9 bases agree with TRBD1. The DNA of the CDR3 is TGTGCCACCAACAGGGACAGGGTGACCGGGGAGCTGTTTTTT. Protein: CATNRDRVTGELFF.